These T cell receptor beta chains were read from a single sample in a study of cytomegalovirus exposure and HLA in healthy donors. Measured with immunoSEQ multiplex PCR; TCRdb has only the in-frame clones, and not every one. The sample carries about 140,000 clones, 88% recorded once. Sequencing used PBMCs. These receptors all stem from a woman under 30 in good health and CMV-seropositive. Both conserved end residues are part of each CDR3. D genes are given only for firm matches. Expanded clones are given a class, and other clones once, few, many or no size at all.

D	V	J	size	DNA	CDR3
NA	TRBV7-6	TRBJ2-7	NA	TGTGCCAGCAGCTTATCAGGGGGGAGTTACGAGCAGTACTTC	CASSLSGGSYEQYF
NA	TRBV6-5	TRBJ2-7	NA	TGTGCCAGCAGAACGTATACAGGGATCTTCTACGAGCAGTACTTC	CASRTYTGIFYEQYF
NA	TRBV30	TRBJ1-3	NA	TGTGCCTGGAGTGTCAAAAACACCATATATTTT	CAWSVKNTIYF
NA	TRBV5-5	TRBJ2-7	NA	TGTGCCAGCAGCTTGCAGGGTACTAGCAGTTACGAGCAGTACTTC	CASSLQGTSSYEQYF
TRBD1	TRBV5-8	TRBJ1-1	NA	TGTGCCAGCAGCTTGGGGACAGGTGAAGCTTTCTTT	CASSLGTGEAFF
TRBD1	TRBV9	TRBJ1-6	NA	TGTGCCAGCAGCGTAGGGGACAGCTATAATTCACCCCTCCACTTT	CASSVGDSYNSPLHF
TRBD1	TRBV5-6	TRBJ1-1	NA	TGTGCCAGCAGCTTAACGGACAGGTTGAGCACTGAAGCTTTCTTT	CASSLTDRLSTEAFF
NA	TRBV7-9	TRBJ1-2	NA	TGTGCCAGCAGCTCCCCCGCGGGCTACACCTTC	CASSSPAGYTF
TRBD1	TRBV4-2	TRBJ2-6	NA	TGTGCCAGCAGCCAGACTTGGGACAGGGGCTCTGGGGCCAACGTCCTGACTTTC	CASSQTWDRGSGANVLTF
NA	TRBV5-4	TRBJ1-6	NA	TGTGCCAGCAGCTTGGAGGGGGATTCACCCCTCCACTTT	CASSLEGDSPLHF
NA	TRBV5-6	TRBJ2-2	NA	TGTGCCAGCAGCTCAGGAGTGCGGGTCACCGGGGAGCTGTTTTTT	CASSSGVRVTGELFF
TRBD1	TRBV11-2	TRBJ2-7	NA	TGTGCCAGCAGCGTCATACCCGGGACAGGGGTCAACGAGCAGTACTTC	CASSVIPGTGVNEQYF
TRBD2	TRBV18	TRBJ2-3	NA	TGTGCCAGCTCACCACCGGGACTAGCGGGAGTCCGTGGGTCCGCAGATACGCAGTATTTT	CASSPPGLAGVRGSADTQYF
NA	TRBV13	TRBJ2-7	NA	TGTGCCAGCGCGGGGTGGGACCACTCCTACGAGCAGTACTTC	CASAGWDHSYEQYF
TRBD1	TRBV18	TRBJ1-2	NA	TGTGCCAGCTCACCACTACAGGGGAATGCGAACTATGGCTACACCTTC	CASSPLQGNANYGYTF
TRBD2	TRBV25-1	TRBJ2-7	once	TGTGCCAGCGGACTAGCGGGAACTAGCGAGCAGTACTTC	CASGLAGTSEQYF
NA	TRBV6-5	TRBJ1-5	NA	TGTGCCAGCAGGGGGGCGAATCAGCCCCAGCATTTT	CASRGANQPQHF
NA	TRBV9	TRBJ2-1	NA	TGTGCCAGCAGCGTAAGTTCTAGCGATGGTGAGCAGTTCTTC	CASSVSSSDGEQFF